The 29 T cell receptor beta chains in this list originate from one sample, sequenced in a study of blood T cell repertoires in COVID-19. Libraries were prepared by immunoSEQ multiplex PCR; TCRdb keeps only in-frame clonotypes and omits some of them. Among over 120,000 clones, about 86% were seen once, and the ten largest hold roughly 3%. The sequenced sample was peripheral blood. The receptors here all came from a woman older than 75 with acute or convalescent COVID-19.

V usage is TRBV7-9 and J usage is TRBJ2-2; D not certain. Germline V lookup: CDR1 SEHNR, CDR2 FQNEAQ (reference sequence). The ends were cut back, 1 base at V and 1 base at J, with 4 bases in the middle. The CDR3 runs to 14 residues. CDR3 nucleotides: TGTGCCAGCAGCTTAGGACTGAACACCGGGGAGCTGTTTTTT. Amino acids: CASSLGLNTGELFF.

The J gene is TRBJ2-1, the V gene TRBV14; 7 nucleotides match TRBD2. V shed 2 bases, J shed 9 bases, and the junction held 10 bases outside the gene matches. Germline loops: CDR1 SGHDN, CDR2 FVKESK. CDR3 length equals 15 residues. CDR3 sequence: CASSQWTGWGGEQFF. The DNA of the CDR3 is TGTGCCAGCAGCCAATGGACTGGCTGGGGGGGTGAGCAGTTCTTC.

The V call is TRBV19, the J call TRBJ1-5; D not resolved. This CDR3 contains 14 residues. The germline gives CDR1 LNHDA, CDR2 SQIVND (reference sequence). V was shortened by 5 bases and J by 2 bases, with 10 bases between the two germline ends. The CDR3 nucleotides read TGTGCCAGTAGTCTCAGCGGTGGCAATCAGCCCCAGCATTTT. It yields the protein CASSLSGGNQPQHF.

The chain combines TRBV2 with TRBJ2-2, with a tentative D call TRBD2 (5 bases). This CDR3 is 14 amino acids long. V was clipped by 6 bases and J by 7 bases, with 15 bases between them. From germline, CDR1 is SNHLY and CDR2 FYNNEI. The CDR3 protein is CASRIQRNGGELFF. The CDR3 region has the DNA TGTGCCAGCAGAATACAGCGGAACGGCGGGGAGCTGTTTTTT.

This chain connects TRBV6-5 to TRBJ1-1; TRBD1 matches 7 bases. The germline V gene has CDR1 MNHEY and CDR2 SVGAGI. Losses at the gene ends were 7 bases for V and 11 bases for J; bases not matched to a gene: 16. The CDR3 is 14 amino acids. In DNA, the CDR3 is TGTGCCAGCACCAGGGGGGCTTCCCGACGGGGGGCTTTCTTT. Encoded protein: CASTRGASRRGAFF.

V usage is TRBV5-6 and J usage is TRBJ1-2; no definite D call. Trimming left V 0 bases short and J 7 bases short, with 10 bases between. Germline assignment: CDR1 SGHDT and CDR2 YYEEEE. This CDR3 has 13 amino acids. In DNA, the CDR3 is TGTGCCAGCAGCTTGGGACCCTCAGGTGGCTACACCTTC. Translation gives CASSLGPSGGYTF.

The chain employs TRBV5-1 and TRBJ1-1; the D is unclear. There are 12 residues in the CDR3. V was pared by 5 bases and J by 1 base, with 6 bases between. Looked up from germline, CDR1 is SGHRS and CDR2 is YFSETQ. The chain's CDR3 is CASRDWNTEAFF. DNA for the CDR3: TGCGCCAGCAGAGACTGGAACACTGAAGCTTTCTTT.

This chain joins TRBV4-2 and TRBJ1-2; TRBD1 matches 11 bases. This CDR3 contains 16 residues. Per germline, CDR1 LGHNA and CDR2 YNFKEQ. V was clipped by 0 bases and J by 5 bases; unmatched bases: 5. DNA for the CDR3: TGTGCCAGCAGCCAAGATTGGACAGGGGGCACGTATGGCTACACCTTC. This translates into CASSQDWTGGTYGYTF.

The V gene is TRBV10-3, the J gene TRBJ1-1; TRBD1 aligns across 9 bases. Germline V CDR1 and CDR2: ENHRY, SYGVKD. J was trimmed by 1 base and V by 7 bases; bases with no gene match: 7. The CDR3 contains 15 residues. This CDR3 is CAIKGSGQGNTEAFF. The CDR3 DNA follows: TGTGCCATCAAAGGCTCGGGACAGGGGAACACTGAAGCTTTCTTT.

This clone showed up just a few times. The chain joins TRBV3-1 (or the pseudogene TRBV3-2) to TRBJ1-2, with 7 bases aligning to TRBD1. CDR3 length: 16 residues. V lost 4 bases, J lost 4 bases, and 12 bases stayed unmatched. From germline, CDR1 is LGHDT and CDR2 YNNKEL (reference sequence). CDR3 in amino acids: CASSPTHRGASYGYTF. CDR3 nucleotide sequence: TGTGCCAGCAGCCCGACGCACAGGGGAGCGAGCTATGGCTACACCTTC.

The rearrangement links TRBV7-8 to TRBJ1-1, with 9 bases fitting TRBD1. The CDR3 contains 15 residues. The germline V gene encodes CDR1 SGHVS and CDR2 FQNEAQ. J lost 6 bases, V lost 4 bases, and 9 bases had no gene match. The CDR3 DNA is TGTGCCAGCAGCTCGCCTACAGGGGGCAGCGCTGAAGCTTTCTTT. Translation gives CASSSPTGGSAEAFF.

This clone was recorded only once. The V gene is TRBV5-5, the J gene TRBJ2-1, with 7 bases aligning to TRBD2. Germline V gives CDR1 SGHKS, CDR2 YYEKEE (reference sequence). This CDR3 has 14 residues. V shed 1 base and J 7 bases; nucleotides not matched to a gene: 5. CDR3 sequence (DNA): TGTGCCAGCAGCTTGCGACTAGCACCTAATGAGCAGTTCTTC. Protein: CASSLRLAPNEQFF.

J is TRBJ2-7 and V is TRBV5-1; 11 positions match TRBD1. V lost 3 bases to trimming and J lost 2 bases; unmatched junction nucleotides: 4. Looked up from germline, CDR1 is SGHRS and CDR2 is YFSETQ. This CDR3 has 15 residues. CDR3 loop: CASSSGDRGAYEQYF. Written as DNA, the CDR3 is TGCGCCAGCAGCTCAGGGGACAGGGGGGCCTACGAGCAGTACTTC.

The CDR3 region has the DNA TGCGCCAGCAGCCAAGATCGGAACACTGAAGCTTTCTTT. Translation gives CASSQDRNTEAFF. J is TRBJ1-1 and V is TRBV4-1, with no clear D. V was pared by 0 bases and J by 1 base, with 3 bases between. The germline CDR1 and CDR2 sequences are MGHRA and YSYEKL. The length of the CDR3 is 13 residues.

The chain combines TRBV29-1 with TRBJ1-2, with TRBD1 identical over 7 bases. The CDR3 spans 15 residues. Germline-derived CDR1 and CDR2 are SQVTM and ANQGSEA. The V and J ends lost 7 bases and 4 bases, in that order; junction bases with no gene match: 15. CDR3 in DNA: TGCAGCGCTGAGAGCCTACAGGGGAAGAGCTATGGCTACACCTTC. Amino acids: CSAESLQGKSYGYTF. Based on the CDR3 plus reference TRBV29-1 and TRBJ1-2, the full variable domain is SAVISQKPSRDICQRGTSLTIQCQVDSQVTMMFWYRQQPGQSLTLIATANQGSEATYESGFVIDKFPISRPNLTFSTLTVSNMSPEDSSIYLCSAESLQGKSYGYTFGSGTRLTVV.

V gene TRBV13 combines with J gene TRBJ1-6, with D unresolved. The V gene's germline CDR1 is PRHDT and CDR2 FYEKMQ (reference sequence). Trimming shortened V by 8 bases and J by 4 bases, and 6 bases separated the two germline ends. This CDR3 comprises 12 residues. CDR3: CASGLYNSPLHF. The CDR3 coding sequence is TGTGCCAGCGGACTTTATAATTCACCCCTCCACTTT.

This clone was seen only once. The chain links TRBV19 to TRBJ1-5, with D possibly matching TRBD1 (5 bases). Trimming pared 7 bases from V and 3 bases from J, leaving 10 bases between. Germline loops: CDR1 LNHDA, CDR2 SQIVND (reference sequence). The CDR3 is 13 amino acids. The CDR3 protein is CASTGLLNQPQHF. The CDR3 DNA follows: TGTGCCAGTACAGGGCTACTCAATCAGCCCCAGCATTTT. The variable domain in full, with the rest retrieved from reference TRBV19 and TRBJ1-5, is DGGITQSPKYLFRKEGQNVTLSCEQNLNHDAMYWYRQDPGQGLRLIYYSQIVNDFQKGDIAEGYSVSREKKESFPLTVTSAQKNPTAFYLCASTGLLNQPQHFGDGTRLSIL.

The chain couples TRBV27 to TRBJ1-5; the D gene is possibly TRBD1 (5 bases). V was shortened by 6 bases and J by 1 base, with 22 bases between the two germline ends. The CDR3 loop spans 18 amino acids. Germline V gives CDR1 MNHEY, CDR2 SMNVEV (reference sequence). Here the CDR3 DNA reads TGTGCCAGCAGGGCAAGGCAGGGCGTGTATTGGAGCAATCAGCCCCAGCATTTT. It encodes CASRARQGVYWSNQPQHF.

The rearrangement uses TRBV11-2 and TRBJ2-7; 10 positions match TRBD2. CDR1 is SGHAT and CDR2 is FQNNGV in the germline V gene. Trimming removed 4 bases from V and 4 bases from J; junction bases left unmatched: 4. The CDR3 is 14 residues long. CDR3 nucleotides: TGTGCCAGCAGCTCAGCGGGGGGGCCTTACGAGCAGTACTTC. Encoded protein: CASSSAGGPYEQYF.

The chain couples TRBV11-1 to TRBJ2-7, with D maybe TRBD1 (6 bases). V was clipped by 7 bases and J by 0 bases, with 19 bases between them. This CDR3 is built from 16 residues. Germline CDR1 is SGHAT and CDR2 is FQDESV (reference sequence). CDR3 loop: CASTLGPHRVSYEQYF. The CDR3 DNA is TGTGCCAGCACCCTAGGCCCTCACAGGGTCTCCTACGAGCAGTACTTC.

The CDR3 region has the DNA TGTGCCAGCAGCGTAGGAGGGACAGCAACCTACGAGCAGTACTTC. This sequence encodes CASSVGGTATYEQYF. The chain recombines TRBV9 with TRBJ2-7, with TRBD1 matching 7 bases. The CDR3 totals 15 residues. CDR1 and CDR2 from the germline V gene are SGDLS and YYNGEE. V was clipped by 0 bases and J by 2 bases; unmatched bases: 5.

Here the CDR3 DNA reads TGCGCCAGCAGCTTGGCCGGACAGGGGGGACGGTATGGCTACACCTTC. The encoded protein is CASSLAGQGGRYGYTF. J is TRBJ1-2 and V is TRBV5-1, with 10 bases lining up with TRBD1. Per the germline V gene, CDR1 is SGHRS and CDR2 is YFSETQ. The CDR3 runs 16 residues. J gave up 5 bases and V 0 bases, and 7 bases lay outside the gene matches.

The CDR3 is CASSSNSAGNTIYF. CDR3 nucleotide sequence: TGCGCCAGCAGCTCTAACAGTGCTGGAAACACCATATATTTT. The genes are TRBV5-1 and TRBJ1-3, with unresolved D. Per the germline V gene, CDR1 is SGHRS and CDR2 is YFSETQ. V dropped 3 bases and J dropped 2 bases, with 9 bases sitting between them. The CDR3 consists of 14 residues. The full variable domain, completed using reference TRBV5-1 and TRBJ1-3, is KAGVTQTPRYLIKTRGQQVTLSCSPISGHRSVSWYQQTPGQGLQFLFEYFSETQRNKGNFPGRFSGRQFSNSRSEMNVSTLELGDSALYLCASSSNSAGNTIYFGEGSWLTVV.

This clone was seen only once. The chain uses TRBV18 and TRBJ1-1; D ambiguous. Germline V gives CDR1 KGHSH, CDR2 LQKENI. This CDR3 comprises 14 residues. Trimming removed 6 bases at V and 4 bases at J, with 15 bases between. The CDR3 DNA follows: TGTGCCAGCTCCCCCACTTACGGAGGCACTGAAGCTTTCTTT. Amino acid sequence: CASSPTYGGTEAFF. Drawing the rest from reference TRBV18 and TRBJ1-1, the complete variable domain is NAGVMQNPRHLVRRRGQEARLRCSPMKGHSHVYWYRQLPEEGLKFMVYLQKENIIDESGMPKERFSAEFPKEGPSILRIQQVVRGDSAAYFCASSPTYGGTEAFFGQGTRLTVV.

The V gene is TRBV3-1 (or the pseudogene TRBV3-2), the J gene TRBJ1-2; tentative D call: TRBD1 (5 bases). This CDR3 comprises 16 residues. Germline assignment: CDR1 LGHDT and CDR2 YNNKEL (reference sequence). Trimming removed 0 bases at V and 2 bases at J, with 13 bases between. The CDR3 region is CASSQDLTALNYGYTF. The CDR3 bases are TGTGCCAGCAGCCAAGATTTGACAGCGCTAAACTATGGCTACACCTTC.

The chain uses TRBV19 and TRBJ2-7; 11 bases line up with TRBD1. Germline assignment: CDR1 LNHDA and CDR2 SQIVND (reference sequence). This CDR3 is 14 amino acids long. J was trimmed by 5 bases and V by 6 bases; bases with no gene match: 6. CDR3 DNA sequence: TGTGCCAGTAGCCAGGACAGGGGGCGCGACGAGCAGTACTTC. The encoded protein is CASSQDRGRDEQYF.

V and J are TRBV11-2 and TRBJ2-7; D is possibly TRBD1 (7 bases). Trimming left V 3 bases short and J 9 bases short, with 12 bases between. The CDR3 loop spans 12 amino acids. Germline CDR1 SGHAT, CDR2 FQNNGV. CDR3 residues: CASSLGRTGQYF. In DNA form, the CDR3 reads TGTGCCAGCAGCTTGGGGAGGACAGGGCAGTACTTC.

The chain links TRBV7-9 to TRBJ1-5; D may be TRBD1 (6 bases). Trimming removed 4 bases at V and 0 bases at J, with 7 bases between. CDR3 size: 14 residues. Germline V lookup: CDR1 SEHNR, CDR2 FQNEAQ (reference sequence). The CDR3 here is CASSSRGSNQPQHF. CDR3 DNA: TGTGCCAGCAGCTCCAGGGGTAGCAATCAGCCCCAGCATTTT.

This chain links TRBV14 with TRBJ2-7; D is undetermined. CDR3 length: 11 amino acids. From germline, CDR1 is SGHDN and CDR2 FVKESK. V lost 4 bases and J lost 3, with 4 bases in between. The CDR3 nucleotides read TGTGCCAGCAGCCCCGGCTACGAGCAGTACTTC. This encodes CASSPGYEQYF.